This note documents a single T cell receptor (beta chain) sequence. Its antigen is unknown. Then a second PCR, running roughly 7 to 12 cycles, was carried out with a sample-barcoded 5' primer and a J-beta primer mix. One entry per CDR3 protein results from TCRdb running MiXCR on the 5' RACE reads. The sample holds around 690,000 distinct CDR3 sequences, roughly three fifths seen once. These data originate in a study of blood T cells in healthy people across ages. Whole-study findings and limits: Older age coincided with a roughly linear decline in TCR beta diversity per million T cells.

The TCR sequence derives from a man in his sixties in good health. Sequencing used blood.

CDR3 region: CATSRDPLAGFSYEQYF. The CDR3 DNA is TGTGCCACCAGCAGAGATCCCCTAGCGGGGTTTTCCTACGAGCAGTACTTC. The V and J genes are TRBV15 and TRBJ2-7; 9 bases are shared with TRBD2. This CDR3 region has 17 residues. Germline V gives CDR1 LNHNV, CDR2 YYDKDF (reference sequence). The J segment lost 1 base and the V segment lost 0 bases, leaving 7 bases of the junction unmatched.